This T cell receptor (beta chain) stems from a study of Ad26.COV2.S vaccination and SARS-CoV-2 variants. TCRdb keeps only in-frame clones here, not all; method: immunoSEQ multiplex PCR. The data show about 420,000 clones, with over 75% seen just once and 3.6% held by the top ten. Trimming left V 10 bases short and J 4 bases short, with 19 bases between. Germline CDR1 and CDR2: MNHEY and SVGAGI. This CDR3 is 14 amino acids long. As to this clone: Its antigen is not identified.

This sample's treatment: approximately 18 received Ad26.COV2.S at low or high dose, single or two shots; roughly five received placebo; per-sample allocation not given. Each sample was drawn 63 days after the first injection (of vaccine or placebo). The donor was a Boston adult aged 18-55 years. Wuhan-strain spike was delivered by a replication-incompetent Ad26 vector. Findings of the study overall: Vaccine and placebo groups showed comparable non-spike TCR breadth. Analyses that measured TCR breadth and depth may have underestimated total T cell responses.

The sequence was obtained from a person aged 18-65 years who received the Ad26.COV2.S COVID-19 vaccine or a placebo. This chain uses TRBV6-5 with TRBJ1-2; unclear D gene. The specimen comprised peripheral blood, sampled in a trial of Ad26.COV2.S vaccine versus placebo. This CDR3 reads CATFRAPFGYGYTF. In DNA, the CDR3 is TGTGCCACCTTCCGGGCTCCTTTTGGCTATGGCTACACCTTC.